This T cell receptor beta chain was recorded in a study of T cell responses to AZD1222 COVID-19 vaccine. Study details: Samples with a second dose at about 4 or about 12 weeks were pooled together.

Study-level findings and limits: Possibly, clonal diversity was underestimated; donors were largely white British and included more females. Spike as a whole was targeted by vaccine-associated CD4 TCRs, dominant at 160-218 and 743-854. No day 14 peak samples; only post-peak repertoires were characterized.

V was pared by 6 bases and J by 3 bases, with 12 bases between. The germline CDR1 and CDR2 sequences are MDHEN and SYDVKM. The length of the CDR3 is 14 residues. In this sample, this clone turned up a few times. Antigen specificity is unknown. The table came from immunoSEQ multiplex PCR; TCRdb's copy has only in-frame clones and leaves some out. Of under 130,000 clones in the sample, 75% to 90% were seen once. The chain is built from TRBV28 and TRBJ1-5; D not resolved. The sequence was collected from an adult in good health. Sequencing was performed on peripheral blood, taken on day 0 of AZD1222 vaccination. The CDR3 here is CASRGLGLNQPQHF. In nucleotides, the CDR3 is TGTGCCAGCAGAGGTCTAGGGCTCAATCAGCCCCAGCATTTT.